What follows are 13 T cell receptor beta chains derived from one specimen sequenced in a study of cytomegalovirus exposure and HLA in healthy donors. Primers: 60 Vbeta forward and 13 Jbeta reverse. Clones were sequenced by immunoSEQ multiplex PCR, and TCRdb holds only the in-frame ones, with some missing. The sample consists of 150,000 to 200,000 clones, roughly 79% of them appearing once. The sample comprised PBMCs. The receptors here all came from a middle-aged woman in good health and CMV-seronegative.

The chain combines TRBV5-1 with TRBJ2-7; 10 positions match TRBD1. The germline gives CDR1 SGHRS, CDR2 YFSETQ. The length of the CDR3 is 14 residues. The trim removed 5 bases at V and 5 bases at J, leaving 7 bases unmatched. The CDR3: CASSDRGRLNEQYF. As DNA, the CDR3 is TGCGCCAGCAGTGACAGGGGGCGATTAAACGAGCAGTACTTC. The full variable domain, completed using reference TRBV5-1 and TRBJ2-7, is KAGVTQTPRYLIKTRGQQVTLSCSPISGHRSVSWYQQTPGQGLQFLFEYFSETQRNKGNFPGRFSGRQFSNSRSEMNVSTLELGDSALYLCASSDRGRLNEQYFGPGTRLTVT.

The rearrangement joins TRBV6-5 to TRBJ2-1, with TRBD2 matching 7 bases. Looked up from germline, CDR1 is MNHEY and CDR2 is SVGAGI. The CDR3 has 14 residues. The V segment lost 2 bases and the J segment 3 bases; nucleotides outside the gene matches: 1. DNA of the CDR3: TGTGCCAGCAGTTACGGACTAGGCTACAATGAGCAGTTCTTC. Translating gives CASSYGLGYNEQFF.

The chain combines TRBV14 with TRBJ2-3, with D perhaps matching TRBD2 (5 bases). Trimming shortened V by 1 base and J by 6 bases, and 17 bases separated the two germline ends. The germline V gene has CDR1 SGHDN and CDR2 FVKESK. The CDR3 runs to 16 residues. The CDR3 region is CASSQGASIIRDTQYF. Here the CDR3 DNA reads TGTGCCAGCAGCCAAGGGGCTAGCATCATCCGGGATACGCAGTATTTT. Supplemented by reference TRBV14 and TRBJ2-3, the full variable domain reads EAGVTQFPSHSVIEKGQTVTLRCDPISGHDNLYWYRRVMGKEIKFLLHFVKESKQDESGMPNNRFLAERTGGTYSTLKVQPAELEDSGVYFCASSQGASIIRDTQYFGPGTRLTVL.

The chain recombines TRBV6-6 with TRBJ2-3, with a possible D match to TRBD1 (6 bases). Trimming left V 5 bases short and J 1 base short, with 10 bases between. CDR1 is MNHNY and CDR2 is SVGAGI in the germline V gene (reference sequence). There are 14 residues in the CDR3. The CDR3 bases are TGTGCCAGCAGTAAGGGGGTGGGCACAGATACGCAGTATTTT. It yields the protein CASSKGVGTDTQYF.

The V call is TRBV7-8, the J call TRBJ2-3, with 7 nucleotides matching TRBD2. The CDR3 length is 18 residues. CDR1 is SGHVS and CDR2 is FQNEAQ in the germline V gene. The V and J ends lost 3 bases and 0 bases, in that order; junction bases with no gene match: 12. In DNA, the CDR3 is TGTGCCAGCAGCTTCGATAGACGCGGGAGCGAGAGCACAGATACGCAGTATTTT. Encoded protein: CASSFDRRGSESTDTQYF.

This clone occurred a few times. Here the CDR3 DNA reads TGCGCCAGCAGCCAAGAACCGACAGCTGGAAACACCATATATTTT. This sequence encodes CASSQEPTAGNTIYF. The genes are TRBV4-1 and TRBJ1-3; TRBD1 is a possible D gene (5 bases). The CDR3 has 15 residues. Trimming stripped 0 bases from V and 2 bases from J, with 8 bases between. CDR1 MGHRA and CDR2 YSYEKL come from the germline V gene.

The CDR3 is CASSYSGTGFSGELFF. In DNA, the CDR3 is TGTGCCAGCAGTTACTCGGGGACAGGGTTTTCCGGGGAGCTGTTTTTT. The gene calls are TRBV6-6 and TRBJ2-2; TRBD1 matches at 9 bases. CDR1 and CDR2 (germline): MNHNY, SVGAGI (reference sequence). The CDR3 has 16 residues. The trim removed 0 bases at V and 6 bases at J, leaving 5 bases unmatched.

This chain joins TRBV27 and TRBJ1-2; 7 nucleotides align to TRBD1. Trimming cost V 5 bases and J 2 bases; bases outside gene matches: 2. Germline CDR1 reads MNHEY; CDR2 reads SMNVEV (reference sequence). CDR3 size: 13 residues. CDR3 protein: CASSLQGNYGYTF. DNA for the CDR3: TGTGCCAGCAGTCTACAGGGGAACTATGGCTACACCTTC.

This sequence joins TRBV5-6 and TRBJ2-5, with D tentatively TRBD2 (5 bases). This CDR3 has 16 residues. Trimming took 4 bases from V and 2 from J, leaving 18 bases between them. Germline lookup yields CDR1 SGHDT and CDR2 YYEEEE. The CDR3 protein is CASSPPRGKEQETQYF. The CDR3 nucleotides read TGTGCCAGCAGCCCACCTAGAGGGAAGGAACAAGAGACCCAGTACTTC.

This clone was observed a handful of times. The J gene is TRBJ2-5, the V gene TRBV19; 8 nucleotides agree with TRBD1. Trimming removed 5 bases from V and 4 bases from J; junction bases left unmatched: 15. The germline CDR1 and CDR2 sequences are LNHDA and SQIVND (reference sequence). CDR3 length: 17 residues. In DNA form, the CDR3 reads TGTGCCAGTAGTGAGCTCCACCAGGGGGCTGGGGGAGAGACCCAGTACTTC. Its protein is CASSELHQGAGGETQYF.

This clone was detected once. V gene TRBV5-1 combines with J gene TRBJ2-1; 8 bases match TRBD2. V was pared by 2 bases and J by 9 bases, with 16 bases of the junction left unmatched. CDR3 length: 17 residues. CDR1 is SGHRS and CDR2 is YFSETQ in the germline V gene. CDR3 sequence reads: CASSLGPRAGEGSEQFF. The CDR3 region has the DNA TGCGCCAGCAGCTTAGGACCTAGAGCGGGAGAGGGCAGTGAGCAGTTCTTC.

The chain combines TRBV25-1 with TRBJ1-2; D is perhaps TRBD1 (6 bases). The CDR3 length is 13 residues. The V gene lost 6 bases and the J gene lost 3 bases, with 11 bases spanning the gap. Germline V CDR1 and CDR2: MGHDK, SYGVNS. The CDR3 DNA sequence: TGTGCCAGCAGCCCAAGGGGGTACTATGGCTACACCTTC. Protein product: CASSPRGYYGYTF.

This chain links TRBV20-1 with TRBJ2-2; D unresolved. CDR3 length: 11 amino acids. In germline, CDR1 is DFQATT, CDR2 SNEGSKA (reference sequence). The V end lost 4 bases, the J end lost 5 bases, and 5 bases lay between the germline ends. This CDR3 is CSAKRTGELFF. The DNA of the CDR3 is TGCAGTGCTAAGAGAACCGGGGAGCTGTTTTTT.